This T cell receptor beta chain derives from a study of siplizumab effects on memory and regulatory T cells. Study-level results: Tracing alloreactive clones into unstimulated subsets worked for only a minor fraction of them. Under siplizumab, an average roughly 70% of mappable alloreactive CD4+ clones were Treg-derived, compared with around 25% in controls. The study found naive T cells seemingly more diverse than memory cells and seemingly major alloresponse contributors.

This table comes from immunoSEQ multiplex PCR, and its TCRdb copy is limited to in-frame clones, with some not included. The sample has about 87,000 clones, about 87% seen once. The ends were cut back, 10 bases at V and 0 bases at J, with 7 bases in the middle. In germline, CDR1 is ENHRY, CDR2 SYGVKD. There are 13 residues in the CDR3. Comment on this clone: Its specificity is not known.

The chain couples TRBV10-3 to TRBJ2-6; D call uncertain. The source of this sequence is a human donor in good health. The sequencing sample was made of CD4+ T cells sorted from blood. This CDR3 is CATLSSGANVLTF. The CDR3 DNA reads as TGTGCCACCCTAAGCTCTGGGGCCAACGTCCTGACTTTC.